This T cell receptor beta chain was retrieved from a study of patients and donors after allogeneic stem cell transplantation. TCRdb independently ran MiXCR on the RT-PCR reads; one entry per CDR3 protein. Counted here are tens of thousands of distinct CDR3 sequences, around 27% occurring once; the ten biggest clones make up about 25%. This TCR derives from a human donor who was either an allogeneic HSCT recipient or a stem cell or donor lymphocyte infusion donor (not recorded which). It is not recorded whose cells these are; they may come from a transplant donor. The sequenced sample was blood, either unsorted or a sorted T cell fraction (not recorded which).

In DNA form, the CDR3 reads TGCGCCAGCAGCTTCCAGATCGGGGAGACCCAGTACTTC. This codes for CASSFQIGETQYF. This rearrangement joins TRBV5-1 to TRBJ2-5; no clear D gene. The CDR3 totals 13 residues. Germline assignment: CDR1 SGHRS and CDR2 YFSETQ. Trimming left V 2 bases short and J 5 bases short, with 10 bases between.